Included here is one TCR beta chain sequence, with context. Antigen specificity is unknown. This sample is drawn from a study of T cell responses to AZD1222 COVID-19 vaccine. Study results and caveats: At baseline, just a handful of AZD1222 recipients tested seropositive.

The CDR3 spans 16 residues. Germline values: CDR1 LGHNT, CDR2 FRNRAP. V shed 1 base, J shed 5 bases, and the junction held 10 bases outside the gene matches. Clones were sequenced by immunoSEQ multiplex PCR, and TCRdb holds only the in-frame ones, with some missing. Of over 15,000 clones in the sample, under 90% were seen once. The chain has TRBV12-5 and TRBJ2-5; the match to TRBD1 covers 7 bases. This TCR was sampled from an adult who received the AZD1222 COVID-19 vaccine. Sequenced material: peripheral blood, taken 28 days after the second AZD1222 dose. Here the CDR3 reads CASGLDEGAPSETQYF. The CDR3, as DNA: TGTGCTAGTGGTTTGGATGAGGGGGCGCCTTCGGAGACCCAGTACTTC.